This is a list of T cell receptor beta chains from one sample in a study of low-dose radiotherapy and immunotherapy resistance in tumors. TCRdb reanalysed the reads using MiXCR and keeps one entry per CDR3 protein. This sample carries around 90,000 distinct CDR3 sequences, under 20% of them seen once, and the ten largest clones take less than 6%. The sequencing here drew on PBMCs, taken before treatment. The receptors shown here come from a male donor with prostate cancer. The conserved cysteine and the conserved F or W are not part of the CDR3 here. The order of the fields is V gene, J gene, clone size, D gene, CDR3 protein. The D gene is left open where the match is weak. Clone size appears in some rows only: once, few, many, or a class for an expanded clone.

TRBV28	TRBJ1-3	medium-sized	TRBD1	ASSSPTGVSLAGNTIY
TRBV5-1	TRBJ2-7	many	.	ASSLAEGNEQY
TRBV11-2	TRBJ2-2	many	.	ASSLARVGTGELF
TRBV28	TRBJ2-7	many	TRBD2	ASSFLGTSGYEQY
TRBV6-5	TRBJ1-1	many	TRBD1	ASRGQGFTEAF
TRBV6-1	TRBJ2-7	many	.	ASSEPSEQY
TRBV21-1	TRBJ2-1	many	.	ASSKVAGGRAEQF
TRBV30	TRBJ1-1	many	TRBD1	AWEGQGYFSHTEAF
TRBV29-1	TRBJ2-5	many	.	SGGSASAVQETQY
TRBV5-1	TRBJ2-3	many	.	ASSLATGTMNTDTQY
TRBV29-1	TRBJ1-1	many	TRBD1	SGATTGGTEAF
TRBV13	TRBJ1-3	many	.	ASSLDSIGNTIY
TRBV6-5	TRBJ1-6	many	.	ASSFQVGRNSPLH
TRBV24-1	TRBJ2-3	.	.	ATSDLTPPVQY
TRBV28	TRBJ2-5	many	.	ASSSDREVQETQY
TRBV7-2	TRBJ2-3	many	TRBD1	ASSLMGQGIGTQY
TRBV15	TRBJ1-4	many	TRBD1	ATSRGTGRDEKLF
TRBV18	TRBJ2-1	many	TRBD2	ASSPGLAGVPEQF
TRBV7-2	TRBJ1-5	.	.	ASSRRSQTPFEPQH
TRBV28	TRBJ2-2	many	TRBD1	ASLGTGDTGELF
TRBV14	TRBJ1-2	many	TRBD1	ASSTGQRHGYT
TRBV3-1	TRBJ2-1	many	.	ASSQVVYNEQF
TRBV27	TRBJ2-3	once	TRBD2	ASRDSGISTDTQY
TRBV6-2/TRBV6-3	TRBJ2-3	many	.	ASCSTGTDTQY
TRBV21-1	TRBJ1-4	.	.	ASIRPRTDQENCF
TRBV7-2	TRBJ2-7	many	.	ASSFGIAYEQY
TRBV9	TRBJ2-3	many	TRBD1	ASSSGPGQGPDTQY
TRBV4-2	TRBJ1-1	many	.	ASSQDRSTEAF
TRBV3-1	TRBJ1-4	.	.	ASSRPSEKLF
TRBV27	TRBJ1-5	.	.	ASSLGGQAYSNQPQH
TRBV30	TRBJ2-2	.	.	AWSLGHAGELF
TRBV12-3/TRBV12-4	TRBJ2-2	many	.	ASGRLSNTGELF
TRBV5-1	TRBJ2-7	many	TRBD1	ASSAGGPYEQY
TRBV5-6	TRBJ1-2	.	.	ASSLGQPYAGGYT
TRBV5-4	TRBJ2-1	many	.	ASSLRDPNNEQF
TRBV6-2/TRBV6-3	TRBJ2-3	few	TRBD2	ASSYSPGLAGMLGTDTQY
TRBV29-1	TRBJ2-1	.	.	SAGANEQF
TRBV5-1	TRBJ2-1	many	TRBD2	ASSLGRLASGRTSYNEQF
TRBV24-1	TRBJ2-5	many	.	ATSALSLGSETQY
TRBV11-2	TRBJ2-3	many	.	ASSQGHTDTQY
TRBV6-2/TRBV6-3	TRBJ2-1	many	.	ASSYSIHNEQF
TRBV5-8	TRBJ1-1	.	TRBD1	ASSDKQGNGEAF
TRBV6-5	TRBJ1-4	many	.	ASRRRKEKLF
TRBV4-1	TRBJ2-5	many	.	ASSKGETQY
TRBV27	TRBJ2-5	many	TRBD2	ASSPGWEGTQY
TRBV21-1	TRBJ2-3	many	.	ASSKAREKLGDTQY
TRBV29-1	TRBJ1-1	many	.	SVSGGVEAF
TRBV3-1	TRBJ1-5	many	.	ASSQGASNQPQH
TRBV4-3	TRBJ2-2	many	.	ASSQEEGNTGELF
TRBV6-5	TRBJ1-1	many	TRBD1	ASSYSEGAVGAF
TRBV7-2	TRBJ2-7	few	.	ASSLEQSAEQY